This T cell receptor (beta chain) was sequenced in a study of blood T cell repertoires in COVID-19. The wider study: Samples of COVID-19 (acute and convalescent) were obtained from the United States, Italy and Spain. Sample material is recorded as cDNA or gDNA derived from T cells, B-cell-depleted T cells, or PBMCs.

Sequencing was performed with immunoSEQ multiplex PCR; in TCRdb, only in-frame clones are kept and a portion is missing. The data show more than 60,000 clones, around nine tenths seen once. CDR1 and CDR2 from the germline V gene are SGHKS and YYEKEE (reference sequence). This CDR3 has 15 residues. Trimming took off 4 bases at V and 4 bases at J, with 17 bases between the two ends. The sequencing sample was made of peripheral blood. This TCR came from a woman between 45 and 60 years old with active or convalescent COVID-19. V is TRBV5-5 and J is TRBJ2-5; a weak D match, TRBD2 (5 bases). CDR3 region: CASSTSAEGRETQYF. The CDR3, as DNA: TGTGCCAGCAGCACGTCCGCAGAGGGTCGAGAGACCCAGTACTTC.